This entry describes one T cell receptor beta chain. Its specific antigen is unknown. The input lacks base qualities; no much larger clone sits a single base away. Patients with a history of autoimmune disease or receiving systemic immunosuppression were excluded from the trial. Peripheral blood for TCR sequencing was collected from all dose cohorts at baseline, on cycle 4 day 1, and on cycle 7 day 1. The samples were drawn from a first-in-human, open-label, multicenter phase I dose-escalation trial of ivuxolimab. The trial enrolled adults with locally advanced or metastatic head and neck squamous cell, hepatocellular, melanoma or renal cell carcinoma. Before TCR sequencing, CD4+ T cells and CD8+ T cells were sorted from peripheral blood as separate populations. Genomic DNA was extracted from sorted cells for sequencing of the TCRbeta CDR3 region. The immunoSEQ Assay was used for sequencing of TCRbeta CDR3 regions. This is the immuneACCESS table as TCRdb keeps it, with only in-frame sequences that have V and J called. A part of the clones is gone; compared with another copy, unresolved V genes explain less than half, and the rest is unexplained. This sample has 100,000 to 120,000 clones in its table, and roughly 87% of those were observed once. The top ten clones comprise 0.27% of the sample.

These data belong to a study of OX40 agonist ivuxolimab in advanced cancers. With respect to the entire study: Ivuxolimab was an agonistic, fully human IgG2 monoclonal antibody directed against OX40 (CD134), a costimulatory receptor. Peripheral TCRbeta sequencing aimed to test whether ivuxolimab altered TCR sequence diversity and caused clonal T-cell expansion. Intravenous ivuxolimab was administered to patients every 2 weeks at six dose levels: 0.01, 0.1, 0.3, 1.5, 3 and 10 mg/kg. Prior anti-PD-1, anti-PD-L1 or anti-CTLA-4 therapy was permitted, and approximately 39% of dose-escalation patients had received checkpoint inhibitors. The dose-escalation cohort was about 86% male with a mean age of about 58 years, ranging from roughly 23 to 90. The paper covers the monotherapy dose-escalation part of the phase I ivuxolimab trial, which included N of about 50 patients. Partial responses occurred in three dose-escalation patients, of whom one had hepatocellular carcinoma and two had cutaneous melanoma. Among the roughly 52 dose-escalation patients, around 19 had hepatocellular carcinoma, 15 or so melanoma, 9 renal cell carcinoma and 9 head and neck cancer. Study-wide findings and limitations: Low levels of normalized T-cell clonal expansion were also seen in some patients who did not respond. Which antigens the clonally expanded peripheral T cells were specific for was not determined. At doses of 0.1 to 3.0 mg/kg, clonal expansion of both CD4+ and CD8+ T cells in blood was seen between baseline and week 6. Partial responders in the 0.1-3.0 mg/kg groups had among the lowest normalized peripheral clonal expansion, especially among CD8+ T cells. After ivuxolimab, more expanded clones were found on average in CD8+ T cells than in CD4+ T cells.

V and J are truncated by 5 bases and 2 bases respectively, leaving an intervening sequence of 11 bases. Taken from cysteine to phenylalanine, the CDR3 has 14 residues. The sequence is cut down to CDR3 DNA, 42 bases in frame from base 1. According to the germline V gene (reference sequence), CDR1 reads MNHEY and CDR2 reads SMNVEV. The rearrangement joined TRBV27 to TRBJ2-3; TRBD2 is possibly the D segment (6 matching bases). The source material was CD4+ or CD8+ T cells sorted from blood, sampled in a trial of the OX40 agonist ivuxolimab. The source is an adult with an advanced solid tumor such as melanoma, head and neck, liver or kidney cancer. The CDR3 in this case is CASSRRRVTDTQYF. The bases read TGTGCCAGCAGTCGTAGGAGGGTCACAGATACGCAGTATTTT.